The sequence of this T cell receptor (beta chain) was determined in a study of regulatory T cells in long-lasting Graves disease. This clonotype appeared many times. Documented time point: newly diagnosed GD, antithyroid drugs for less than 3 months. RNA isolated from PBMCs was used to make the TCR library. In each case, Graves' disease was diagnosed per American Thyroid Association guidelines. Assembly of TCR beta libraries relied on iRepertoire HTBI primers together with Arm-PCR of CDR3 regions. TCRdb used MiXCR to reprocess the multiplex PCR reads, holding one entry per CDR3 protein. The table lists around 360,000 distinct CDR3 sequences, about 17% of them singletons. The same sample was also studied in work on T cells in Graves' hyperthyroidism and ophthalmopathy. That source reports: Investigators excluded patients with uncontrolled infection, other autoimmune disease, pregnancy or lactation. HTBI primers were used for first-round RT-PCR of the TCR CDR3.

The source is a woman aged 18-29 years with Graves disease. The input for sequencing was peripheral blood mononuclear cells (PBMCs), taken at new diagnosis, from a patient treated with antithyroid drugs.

CDR3 DNA sequence: TGTGCCAGCAGCTTCGGTGCGACAGGGTCTAACGAGCAGTACTTC. Its protein product is CASSFGATGSNEQYF. The chain is built from TRBV5-5 and TRBJ2-7; 7 nucleotides match TRBD1. CDR3 length equals 15 residues. From germline, CDR1 is SGHKS and CDR2 YYEKEE (reference sequence). The ends lost 2 bases at V and 5 bases at J; junction bases unmatched: 10.